These T cell receptor beta chains were read from a single sample in a study of blood T cell repertoires in COVID-19. Measured with immunoSEQ multiplex PCR; TCRdb has only the in-frame clones, and not every one. The table includes about 300,000 clones, 85% detected once. Sequencing input: PBMCs or T cells enriched from blood (not recorded which). The origin of the receptors is a woman aged 30 to 39 who had been exposed to COVID-19. Both conserved end residues are part of each CDR3. The order of the fields is D gene, V gene, clone size, CDR3 length, J gene, CDR3 protein, CDR3 DNA. The D gene is left open where the match is weak. Size tells how often a clone was seen (once, few, many) or the class of an expanded clone, and some rows leave it out.

TRBD1,TRBV16,-,15,TRBJ1-3,CASSHSGTGANTIYF,TGTGCCAGCAGCCACTCCGGGACAGGGGCAAACACCATATATTTT
TRBD2,TRBV19,-,16,TRBJ2-1,CASVGLAGGPYNEQFF,TGTGCCAGTGTTGGACTAGCGGGAGGGCCTTACAATGAGCAGTTCTTC
TRBD2,TRBV28,few,15,TRBJ2-2,CASSLGLAYTGELFF,TGTGCCAGCAGTTTAGGACTAGCCTATACCGGGGAGCTGTTTTTT
-,TRBV7-6,-,16,TRBJ2-7,CASSSTFGGGNYEQYF,TGTGCCAGCAGCTCGACCTTTGGGGGAGGTAACTACGAGCAGTACTTC
TRBD2,TRBV27,-,15,TRBJ2-1,CASRGLAGGQDEQFF,TGTGCCAGCAGGGGACTAGCGGGGGGGCAAGATGAGCAGTTCTTC
TRBD2,TRBV3-1/TRBV3-2,few,18,TRBJ2-3,CASSQTGLAGGFADTQYF,TGTGCCAGCAGCCAAACAGGACTAGCGGGAGGGTTTGCAGATACGCAGTATTTT
TRBD1,TRBV4-2,-,15,TRBJ1-1,CASSPSQGASTEAFF,TGTGCCAGCAGCCCCTCACAGGGGGCGAGCACTGAAGCTTTCTTT
TRBD2,TRBV5-1,-,16,TRBJ2-5,CASSRGASGTIETQYF,TGCGCCAGCAGCCGGGGCGCTAGCGGGACTATAGAGACCCAGTACTTC
TRBD2,TRBV7-2,-,15,TRBJ2-7,CASSFRAGEAYEQYF,TGTGCCAGCAGCTTCAGGGCGGGGGAGGCCTACGAGCAGTACTTC
-,TRBV7-9,-,15,TRBJ1-2,CASSSRGLRQDGYTF,TGTGCCAGCAGCTCCAGGGGATTAAGGCAGGATGGCTACACCTTC
TRBD1,TRBV7-9,-,15,TRBJ1-1,CASSSGTGTYTEAFF,TGTGCCAGCAGCTCCGGGACAGGGACCTACACTGAAGCTTTCTTT
-,TRBV28,-,13,TRBJ1-2,CASSFTGPYGYTF,TGTGCCAGCAGCTTTACAGGGCCCTATGGCTACACCTTC
TRBD2,TRBV5-4,once,19,TRBJ2-3,CASSRGTSGGTGPTDTQYF,TGTGCCAGCAGCCGCGGGACTAGCGGGGGGACCGGTCCTACAGATACGCAGTATTTT
TRBD1,TRBV7-3,-,17,TRBJ2-1,CASSLGSDRALGNEQFF,TGTGCCAGCAGCTTAGGATCTGACAGGGCCCTCGGGAATGAGCAGTTCTTC
TRBD1,TRBV7-9,-,14,TRBJ1-1,CASSLEGARTEAFF,TGTGCCAGCAGCTTAGAGGGGGCGCGAACTGAAGCTTTCTTT
TRBD1,TRBV28,once,15,TRBJ1-4,CASSLSGGLNEKLFF,TGTGCCAGCAGTTTATCAGGGGGCCTTAATGAAAAACTGTTTTTT
TRBD1,TRBV5-1,-,14,TRBJ1-4,CASSLGQGDEKLFF,TGCGCCAGCAGCCTGGGACAGGGCGACGAAAAACTGTTTTTT
TRBD1,TRBV2,-,14,TRBJ1-4,CASNRGPTNEKLFF,TGTGCCAGCAACAGGGGCCCAACTAATGAAAAACTGTTTTTT
TRBD1,TRBV24-1,-,13,TRBJ1-2,CATSDPDRKGITF,TGTGCCACCAGTGATCCGGACAGGAAGGGGATCACCTTC
TRBD2,TRBV7-8,-,15,TRBJ2-7,CASSLSSGRRYEQYF,TGTGCCAGCAGCTTATCAAGCGGGAGGAGGTACGAGCAGTACTTC
-,TRBV19,-,13,TRBJ1-5,CASSIRGDQPQHF,TGTGCCAGTAGTATTAGGGGCGATCAGCCCCAGCATTTT
TRBD1,TRBV7-2,once,15,TRBJ1-2,CASSSRQGESYGYTF,TGTGCCAGCAGCTCCCGACAGGGGGAGAGCTATGGCTACACCTTC
-,TRBV28,-,14,TRBJ1-2,CASSPDDRGPGYTF,TGTGCCAGCAGTCCCGATGACCGGGGTCCTGGCTACACCTTC
TRBD2,TRBV7-2,-,15,TRBJ2-7,CASSLQAGEWYEQYF,TGTGCCAGCAGCTTACAAGCGGGAGAATGGTACGAGCAGTACTTC
-,TRBV28,-,16,TRBJ2-3,CASSLSPPGSTDTQYF,TGTGCCAGCAGTTTGAGTCCCCCGGGGTCCACAGATACGCAGTATTTT
-,TRBV4-1,-,14,TRBJ2-1,CASRESHLYNEQFF,TGCGCCAGCAGGGAGTCACATCTCTACAATGAGCAGTTCTTC
TRBD1,TRBV19,-,17,TRBJ1-1,CASSIMTGGAWRAEAFF,TGTGCCAGTAGTATTATGACAGGGGGCGCGTGGCGCGCTGAAGCTTTCTTT
-,TRBV6-4,-,14,TRBJ2-1,CASSDSASVNEQFF,TGTGCCAGCAGTGACTCCGCTAGCGTGAATGAGCAGTTCTTC
-,TRBV9,-,15,TRBJ2-3,CASSVPGSSTDTQYF,TGTGCCAGCAGCGTCCCAGGCTCGAGCACAGATACGCAGTATTTT
-,TRBV9,-,14,TRBJ1-2,CASSPSGLVDGYTF,TGTGCCAGCAGCCCCTCCGGTTTAGTCGATGGCTACACCTTC
-,TRBV28,-,13,TRBJ1-6,CASSFHYNSPLHF,TGTGCCAGCAGTTTTCACTATAATTCACCCCTCCACTTT
-,TRBV28,many,13,TRBJ2-7,CASREDTMYEQYF,TGTGCCAGCAGGGAAGACACCATGTACGAGCAGTACTTC
TRBD2,TRBV18,-,14,TRBJ2-7,CASSTSGPAYEQYF,TGTGCCAGTTCAACTAGCGGGCCCGCCTACGAGCAGTACTTC
-,TRBV27,once,13,TRBJ2-3,CASRSLIAYTQYF,TGTGCCAGCAGATCATTGATAGCGTATACGCAGTATTTT
-,TRBV11-3,-,13,TRBJ1-1,CASSARGGAEAFF,TGTGCCAGCAGCGCCCGAGGGGGGGCTGAAGCTTTCTTT
-,TRBV6-5,-,14,TRBJ1-2,CASSYRSYGDGYTF,TGTGCCAGCAGTTACCGTTCCTATGGAGATGGCTACACCTTC
-,TRBV28,-,15,TRBJ2-1,CASRLSAWSYNEQFF,TGTGCCAGCAGACTTAGCGCGTGGTCCTACAATGAGCAGTTCTTC
-,TRBV3-1/TRBV3-2,few,14,TRBJ1-4,CASSQARQLLELFF,TGTGCCAGCAGCCAAGCAAGACAGCTCCTGGAACTGTTTTTT
TRBD1,TRBV6-1,-,16,TRBJ2-1,CASSVDRGGTYNEQFF,TGTGCCAGCAGTGTAGACAGGGGGGGAACCTACAATGAGCAGTTCTTC
TRBD1,TRBV27,-,15,TRBJ2-7,CASRSGQGAAYEQYF,TGTGCCAGCAGATCGGGGCAGGGGGCAGCCTACGAGCAGTACTTC
TRBD1,TRBV7-3,-,15,TRBJ1-1,CASSPSRTGGTEAFF,TGTGCCAGCAGCCCCTCGAGGACAGGGGGCACTGAAGCTTTCTTT